A single sample gave rise to the 19 T cell receptor beta chains below, sequenced in a study of read filtering for tumor transcriptome and immune sequencing. This library used about 360 ng RNA and molecular barcoded adaptors spanning alpha/delta and beta/gamma chains. TCRdb reprocessed the reads via MiXCR and lists one record per CDR3 protein. The data show 90,000 to 95,000 distinct CDR3 sequences, with 20% to 25% seen just once and roughly an eighth held by the top ten. The material sequenced was a population of CD138-negative cells sorted from bone marrow. All receptors derive from a donor over 35 with multiple myeloma.

Many counts were recorded for this clonotype. The chain employs TRBV4-2 and TRBJ2-1, with 10 bases lining up with TRBD2. Germline CDR1 LGHNA, CDR2 YNFKEQ. With 2 bases clipped from V and 5 bases from J, the junction kept 15 bases outside the gene matches. The CDR3 spans 19 residues. The CDR3 bases are TGTGCCAGCAGCCAAAATATTTATGGTAGCGGGGGGTCGAACAATGAGCAGTTCTTC. This codes for CASSQNIYGSGGSNNEQFF.

This clonotype occurred many times. The chain links TRBV28 to TRBJ2-3; TRBD1 is a possible D gene (5 bases). V was cut by 5 bases and J by 5 bases, with 14 bases left in between. CDR3 length: 14 amino acids. Germline V lookup: CDR1 MDHEN, CDR2 SYDVKM. DNA of the CDR3: TGTGCCAGCAGTGGCGGCCTAAGGGGAGATACGCAGTATTTT. This gives the protein CASSGGLRGDTQYF.

This clonotype was observed many times. This chain links TRBV6-4 with TRBJ1-2; 9 positions match TRBD1. The CDR3 length is 13 residues. Germline lookup yields CDR1 MRHNA and CDR2 SNTAGT. Trimming cost V 4 bases and J 7 bases; bases outside gene matches: 4. CDR3: CASSVGQGTGYTF. The CDR3 coding sequence is TGTGCCAGCAGTGTAGGACAGGGGACTGGCTACACCTTC.

This clonotype is medium-sized by share. The V gene is TRBV14, the J gene TRBJ2-1, with 10 bases that match TRBD1. The junction had 10 bases not matched to a gene; V was cut back by 3 bases and J by 8 bases. Per the germline V gene, CDR1 is SGHDN and CDR2 is FVKESK. The length of the CDR3 is 16 residues. The CDR3 is CASSQLGQGIRDEQFF. The DNA for the CDR3 is TGTGCCAGCAGCCAGTTGGGACAGGGGATTAGAGATGAGCAGTTCTTC. Drawing the rest from reference TRBV14 and TRBJ2-1, the complete variable domain is EAGVTQFPSHSVIEKGQTVTLRCDPISGHDNLYWYRRVMGKEIKFLLHFVKESKQDESGMPNNRFLAERTGGTYSTLKVQPAELEDSGVYFCASSQLGQGIRDEQFFGPGTRLTVL.

The rearrangement links TRBV28 to TRBJ1-6, with D perhaps matching TRBD1 (5 bases). V lost 5 bases and J 15 bases, leaving 20 bases between the germline ends. Looked up from germline, CDR1 is MDHEN and CDR2 is SYDVKM. The CDR3 has 14 residues. CDR3 amino acids: CASSIGPQGGDLHF. CDR3 in DNA: TGTGCCAGCAGTATCGGACCCCAGGGCGGGGACCTCCACTTT. The full variable domain, its missing parts supplied by reference TRBV28 and TRBJ1-6, is DVKVTQSSRYLVKRTGEKVFLECVQDMDHENMFWYRQDPGLGLRLIYFSYDVKMKEKGDIPEGYSVSREKKERFSLILESASTNQTSMYLCASSIGPQGGDLHFGNGTRLTVT.

In the case of this clonotype: This could be a read error, since a much larger clone is one nucleotide away. The chain employs TRBV5-1 and TRBJ2-7, with 7 bases that match TRBD1. The CDR3 loop spans 16 amino acids. In germline, CDR1 is SGHRS, CDR2 YFSETQ. V shed 1 base, J shed 3 bases, and the junction held 10 bases outside the gene matches. The CDR3 DNA reads as TGCGCCAGCAGCTTGTGGTCCCAAGGGGGCGACTACGAGCAGTACTTC. The encoded protein is CASSLWSQGGDYEQYF.

This clonotype showed up many times. The V and J genes are TRBV28 and TRBJ2-7; 7 bases agree with TRBD2. CDR3 length: 15 amino acids. From germline, CDR1 is MDHEN and CDR2 SYDVKM. J lost 2 bases, V lost 3 bases, and 7 bases had no gene match. The CDR3 region is CASSFRGVRTYEQYF. CDR3 bases: TGTGCCAGCAGTTTTCGGGGGGTACGGACCTACGAGCAGTACTTC. Using reference TRBV28 and TRBJ2-7 for the parts outside the CDR3, the full variable domain is DVKVTQSSRYLVKRTGEKVFLECVQDMDHENMFWYRQDPGLGLRLIYFSYDVKMKEKGDIPEGYSVSREKKERFSLILESASTNQTSMYLCASSFRGVRTYEQYFGPGTRLTVT.

Many counts were recorded for this clonotype. The J gene is TRBJ1-1, the V gene TRBV30; no firm D call. The CDR3 runs to 13 residues. The germline V gene encodes CDR1 GTSNPN and CDR2 SVGIG (reference sequence). Trimming stripped 3 bases from V and 1 base from J, with 9 bases between. The CDR3 coding sequence is TGTGCCTGGAGCCAGCAGCCGAACACTGAAGCTTTCTTT. Its protein product is CAWSQQPNTEAFF.

The chain uses TRBV5-1 and TRBJ2-5; unclear D gene. The ends were cut back, 2 bases at V and 2 bases at J, with 7 bases in the middle. The CDR3 has 13 amino acids. Germline loops: CDR1 SGHRS, CDR2 YFSETQ. CDR3 bases: TGCGCCAGCAGCTTCGGACCTCAAGAGACCCAGTACTTC. It encodes CASSFGPQETQYF.

On this clonotype itself: This may come from a read error, since a much larger clone is one base off. The chain recombines TRBV12-5 with TRBJ2-2; 8 nucleotides align to TRBD1. Germline V gene sequence: CDR1 LGHNT, CDR2 FRNRAP. The CDR3 is 15 residues long. The CDR3 region has the DNA TGCGCTAGTGGCCACAGGACAGGGCACGCCGGGGAGCTGTTTTTT. Amino acid sequence: CASGHRTGHAGELFF.

Ten or more counts support this clonotype. The chain uses TRBV28 and TRBJ1-2; no clear D gene. The V gene's germline CDR1 is MDHEN and CDR2 SYDVKM. There are 12 residues in the CDR3. Trimming stripped 5 bases from V and 8 bases from J, with 12 bases between. The CDR3 loop is CASSRRAGGYTF. In DNA form, the CDR3 reads TGTGCCAGCAGTCGGAGGGCCGGGGGCTACACCTTC.

This clonotype was detected many times. The J gene is TRBJ2-3, the V gene TRBV20-1; 7 bases map to TRBD2. The CDR3 has 15 residues. CDR1 is DFQATT and CDR2 is SNEGSKA in the germline V gene (reference sequence). The trim removed 0 bases at V and 2 bases at J, leaving 5 bases unmatched. CDR3 protein: CSARDASGNTDTQYF. CDR3 coding DNA: TGCAGTGCTAGAGATGCCAGCGGGAACACAGATACGCAGTATTTT.

This clonotype was counted many times. The chain uses TRBV19 and TRBJ2-3; TRBD2 is a possible D gene (6 bases). The CDR3 sequence is 12 residues long. Trimming removed 3 bases from V and 6 bases from J, with 7 bases in between. The germline CDR1 and CDR2 sequences are LNHDA and SQIVND (reference sequence). CDR3 nucleotides: TGTGCCAGTAGTATTCGGGGGGATACGCAGTATTTT. The encoded protein is CASSIRGDTQYF.

This clonotype has a single count. The junction and the germline gene differ at one end; a read error may be behind it. The rearrangement joins TRBV5-4 to TRBJ1-1; D uncertain. The CDR3 is 13 amino acids. Germline CDR1 is SGHNT and CDR2 is YYREEE (reference sequence). CDR3 amino acids: CASCLIMGTEAFF. In DNA form, the CDR3 reads TGTGCCAGCTGCTTGATCATGGGCACTGAAGCTTTCTTT.

This clonotype has at least ten counts. One end of the junction does not line up with germline, which may come from a read error. The chain recombines TRBV4-1 with TRBJ1-1; D uncertain. Germline V gives CDR1 MGHRA, CDR2 YSYEKL. CDR3 length: 13 amino acids. The CDR3 nucleotides are TGTGCCAGCAGCCTACGGATGTACACTGAAGCTTTCTTT. Amino acids: CASSLRMYTEAFF.

This clonotype occurred many times. This sequence joins TRBV7-9 and TRBJ2-7; TRBD1 is a possible D gene (6 bases). The V end lost 1 base, the J end lost 6 bases, and 7 bases lay between the germline ends. The length of the CDR3 is 12 residues. Germline V gene sequence: CDR1 SEHNR, CDR2 FQNEAQ (reference sequence). The CDR3 bases are TGTGCCAGCAGCTTAGGGGACACCGAGCAGTACTTC. This gives the protein CASSLGDTEQYF.

This clonotype showed up many times. J is TRBJ2-1 and V is TRBV9, with 7 bases that match TRBD2. V dropped 0 bases and J dropped 0; count of bases not matched to a gene: 9. CDR3 length: 18 residues. Germline V gene sequence: CDR1 SGDLS, CDR2 YYNGEE. DNA for the CDR3: TGTGCCAGCAGCGTAGGTCGGGCTAGCGGTCCCTCCTACAATGAGCAGTTCTTC. Encoded protein: CASSVGRASGPSYNEQFF.

Remarks on this clonotype: One end of the junction does not line up with germline, which may come from a read error. The gene calls are TRBV28 and TRBJ2-1; 8 positions match TRBD2. The CDR3 sequence is 15 residues long. Per the germline V gene, CDR1 is MDHEN and CDR2 is SYDVKM. CDR3 DNA sequence: TGTGCCAGCAGCACGGGGGGGGGGCCAGCCAATGAGCAGCTCTTC. It encodes CASSTGGGPANEQLF. Combining the CDR3 with reference TRBV28 and TRBJ2-1 gives the whole variable domain DVKVTQSSRYLVKRTGEKVFLECVQDMDHENMFWYRQDPGLGLRLIYFSYDVKMKEKGDIPEGYSVSREKKERFSLILESASTNQTSMYLCASSTGGGPANEQLFGPGTRLTVL.

This clonotype was counted at least ten times. V is TRBV5-4 and J is TRBJ1-1; a possible D gene is TRBD1 (6 bases). The V gene's germline CDR1 is SGHNT and CDR2 YYREEE (reference sequence). The CDR3 runs 16 residues. Deletions cut 7 bases from V and 5 bases from J, with 24 bases between. This chain's CDR3 is CASGPAGGLVVTEAFF. The CDR3 coding sequence is TGTGCCAGCGGACCCGCCGGGGGCTTGGTTGTAACTGAAGCTTTCTTT.